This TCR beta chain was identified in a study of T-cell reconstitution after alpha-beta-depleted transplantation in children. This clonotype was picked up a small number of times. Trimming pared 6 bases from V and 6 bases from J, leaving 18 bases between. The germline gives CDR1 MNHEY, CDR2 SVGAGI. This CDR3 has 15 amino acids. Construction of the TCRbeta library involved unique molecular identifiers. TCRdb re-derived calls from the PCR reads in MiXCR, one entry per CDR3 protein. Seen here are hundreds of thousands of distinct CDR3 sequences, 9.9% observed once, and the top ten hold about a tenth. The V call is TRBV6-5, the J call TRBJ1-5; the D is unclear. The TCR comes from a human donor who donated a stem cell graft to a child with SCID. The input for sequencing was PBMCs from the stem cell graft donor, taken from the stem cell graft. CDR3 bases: TGTGCCAGCAGCCCCGGAAGGGAGAGAGCTCAGCCCCAGCATTTT. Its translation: CASSPGRERAQPQHF.